The 27 T cell receptor beta chains below all came from one sample that was sequenced in a study of cytomegalovirus exposure and HLA in healthy donors. Use of 60 Vbeta and 13 Jbeta primers characterized the PCR. The method was immunoSEQ multiplex PCR; TCRdb's version includes in-frame clones alone and lacks a portion of them. The sample yields approximately 170,000 clones, of which the top ten take up about 0.8%. The sample comprised PBMCs. These receptors came from a woman between 18 and 29 years old in good health and CMV-seropositive.

The chain has TRBV4-3 and TRBJ2-1, with a tentative D call TRBD2 (6 bases). Trimming left V 2 bases short and J 13 bases short, with 15 bases between. Germline values: CDR1 LGHNA, CDR2 YSLEER. The CDR3 totals 13 residues. DNA for the CDR3: TGCGCCAGCAGCCAACCCGGGACTGGGGAACAGTTCTTC. Translated: CASSQPGTGEQFF.

CDR3 protein: CASSVQGGDTQYF. The CDR3 region has the DNA TGTGCCAGCAGCGTTCAGGGGGGAGATACGCAGTATTTT. V gene TRBV4-2 combines with J gene TRBJ2-3, with a possible D match to TRBD1 (7 bases). The CDR3 is made up of 13 amino acids. CDR1 and CDR2 (germline): LGHNA, YNFKEQ. V was trimmed by 5 bases and J by 5 bases, leaving 11 bases between them.

The chain has TRBV4-1 and TRBJ2-1, with 7 bases that match TRBD1. CDR1 MGHRA and CDR2 YSYEKL come from the germline V gene. J was trimmed by 4 bases and V by 4 bases; bases with no gene match: 7. The CDR3 spans 15 residues. The CDR3 coding sequence is TGCGCCAGCAGCCCCGGGACAGCAAGGTACAATGAGCAGTTCTTC. It specifies CASSPGTARYNEQFF.

A word on this clone: One junction end does not reproduce the germline sequence, and a read error may be involved. The chain carries TRBV29-1 and TRBJ1-4, with 7 bases identical to TRBD1. Germline CDR1 reads SQVTM; CDR2 reads ANQGSEA. CDR3 length: 14 amino acids. CDR3 protein: CSVQDRAVDEKLFF. The CDR3, as DNA: TGCAGCGTTCAAGACAGGGCAGTAGATGAAAAACTGTTTTTT.

CDR3 in DNA: TGTGCCAGCAGTTTCGGACAGAGATATAGCAATCAGCCCCAGCATTTT. Translation gives CASSFGQRYSNQPQHF. V and J are TRBV6-5 and TRBJ1-5; D possibly corresponds to TRBD1 (6 bases). Germline assignment: CDR1 MNHEY and CDR2 SVGAGI. There are 16 residues in the CDR3. Trimming took 4 bases from V and 0 from J, leaving 13 bases between them.

The rearrangement links TRBV5-1 to TRBJ2-7, with 12 bases lining up with TRBD2. The CDR3 consists of 15 residues. V was clipped by 2 bases and J by 7 bases; unmatched bases: 7. Looked up from germline, CDR1 is SGHRS and CDR2 is YFSETQ. The CDR3 nucleotides read TGCGCCAGCAGCTTTTCTAGCGGGAGGGCCCAAGAGCAGTACTTC. Its protein is CASSFSSGRAQEQYF.

This chain joins TRBV6-5 and TRBJ1-4; D may be TRBD1 (6 bases). Germline V gene sequence: CDR1 MNHEY, CDR2 SVGAGI. The length of the CDR3 is 16 residues. V shed 1 base and J shed 2 bases, with 11 bases lying between them. The CDR3 sequence: CASSYLTGVTNEKLFF. CDR3 in DNA: TGTGCCAGCAGTTACTTGACAGGAGTGACTAATGAAAAACTGTTTTTT.

The chain recombines TRBV19 with TRBJ2-1, with 12 positions matching TRBD2. Unmatched junction bases numbered 5, after V lost 0 bases and J lost 2 bases. The germline V gene has CDR1 LNHDA and CDR2 SQIVND (reference sequence). This CDR3 region has 18 residues. CDR3 protein: CASSIEPGTSGPYNEQFF. In nucleotides, the CDR3 is TGTGCCAGTAGTATAGAGCCCGGGACTAGCGGGCCCTACAATGAGCAGTTCTTC.

This sequence joins TRBV2 and TRBJ2-2; TRBD2 aligns across 8 bases. V was clipped by 6 bases and J by 6 bases; unmatched bases: 15. Germline V gene lookup returns CDR1 SNHLY and CDR2 FYNNEI. The CDR3 is 17 residues long. CDR3 coding DNA: TGTGCCAGCAGGTCACTAGCGGCCCGACGGGGCCCCGGGGAGCTGTTTTTT. Residues: CASRSLAARRGPGELFF.

This sequence joins TRBV29-1 and TRBJ1-2, with D possibly TRBD1 on 6 matching bases. This CDR3 is built from 13 residues. Germline V gene data show CDR1 as SQVTM and CDR2 as ANQGSEA. V lost 3 bases and J lost 0, with 8 bases in between. The CDR3 loop is CSVETGTNYGYTF. CDR3 bases: TGCAGCGTTGAGACAGGAACTAACTATGGCTACACCTTC.

The V and J genes are TRBV30 and TRBJ2-1; D not resolved. Germline V gene data show CDR1 as GTSNPN and CDR2 as SVGIG (reference sequence). This CDR3 has 11 residues. V lost 5 bases and J lost 4, with 6 bases in between. The CDR3 sequence is CAWDSYNEQFF. The CDR3 bases are TGTGCCTGGGACTCGTACAATGAGCAGTTCTTC.

The chain couples TRBV6-5 to TRBJ2-1; D is perhaps TRBD1 (6 bases). V lost 1 base, J lost 10 bases, and 8 bases lay in between. Germline V CDR1 and CDR2: MNHEY, SVGAGI. The CDR3 extends over 12 amino acids. The CDR3 coding sequence is TGTGCCAGCAGTTACTGGGGGCAGGAGCAGTTCTTC. Translating it yields CASSYWGQEQFF.

V and J are TRBV5-6 and TRBJ1-2, with D perhaps TRBD1 (5 bases). The CDR3 runs to 12 residues. Germline CDR1 is SGHDT and CDR2 is YYEEEE. The V end lost 6 bases, the J end lost 3 bases, and 9 bases lay between the germline ends. In nucleotides, the CDR3 is TGTGCCAGCACCAGGGTTGACTATGGCTACACCTTC. It codes for CASTRVDYGYTF.

The CDR3 region has the DNA TGTGCCATCAGTGAGTCGGGACAGGGGGCCGGGGAGCTGTTTTTT. It yields the protein CAISESGQGAGELFF. This rearrangement joins TRBV10-3 to TRBJ2-2; 11 positions agree with TRBD1. The V gene's germline CDR1 is ENHRY and CDR2 SYGVKD. The CDR3 consists of 15 residues. V lost 0 bases to trimming and J lost 6 bases; unmatched junction nucleotides: 0.

This sequence joins TRBV11-2 and TRBJ1-1; no firm D call. Per the germline V gene, CDR1 is SGHAT and CDR2 is FQNNGV. CDR3 length equals 12 residues. Deletions cut 2 bases from V and 5 bases from J, with 6 bases between. Here the CDR3 DNA reads TGTGCCAGCAGCTTAACGGTAACTGAAGCTTTCTTT. It is translated as CASSLTVTEAFF. The full variable domain, with the rest looked up from reference TRBV11-2 and TRBJ1-1, is EAGVAQSPRYKIIEKRQSVAFWCNPISGHATLYWYQQILGQGPKLLIQFQNNGVVDDSQLPKDRFSAERLKGVDSTLKIQPAKLEDSAVYLCASSLTVTEAFFGQGTRLTVV.

This chain uses TRBV20-1 with TRBJ2-2; D unclear. V was pared by 5 bases and J by 1 base, with 2 bases between. This CDR3 contains 11 residues. Germline V gene sequence: CDR1 DFQATT, CDR2 SNEGSKA (reference sequence). The CDR3 sequence is CSAQNTGELFF. The DNA of the CDR3 is TGCAGTGCTCAGAACACCGGGGAGCTGTTTTTT.

DNA for the CDR3: TGTGCCACACTGTCCCCTGAGAGCTCCTACGAGCAGTACTTC. This translates into CATLSPESSYEQYF. The chain employs TRBV11-2 and TRBJ2-7; D is undetermined. Germline V gives CDR1 SGHAT, CDR2 FQNNGV. The germline V and J ends were trimmed by 10 bases and 0 bases, with 16 bases remaining between them. The CDR3 is 14 residues long.

J is TRBJ1-5 and V is TRBV12-5; TRBD1 might be the D (5 bases). This CDR3 has 15 amino acids. The germline gives CDR1 LGHNT, CDR2 FRNRAP. Trimming pared 2 bases from V and 7 bases from J, leaving 15 bases between. CDR3 amino acids: CASGLQGPNEQPQHF. In DNA, the CDR3 is TGTGCTAGTGGTTTGCAGGGCCCTAACGAACAGCCCCAGCATTTT. Drawing the rest from reference TRBV12-5 and TRBJ1-5, the complete variable domain is DARVTQTPRHKVTEMGQEVTMRCQPILGHNTVFWYRQTMMQGLELLAYFRNRAPLDDSGMPKDRFSAEMPDATLATLKIQPSEPRDSAVYFCASGLQGPNEQPQHFGDGTRLSIL.

The chain combines TRBV9 with TRBJ1-2, with D tentatively TRBD1 (5 bases). Looked up from germline, CDR1 is SGDLS and CDR2 is YYNGEE. This CDR3 is 15 amino acids long. The V and J ends lost 1 base and 3 bases respectively, with 13 bases between them. The CDR3 reads CASSVQGRLDYGYTF. CDR3 in DNA: TGTGCCAGCAGCGTACAGGGTCGTTTAGACTATGGCTACACCTTC.

The chain carries TRBV6-5 and TRBJ1-3, with D maybe TRBD1 (5 bases). Deletions cut 4 bases from V and 4 bases from J, with 14 bases between. This CDR3 has 15 amino acids. In germline, CDR1 is MNHEY, CDR2 SVGAGI. The CDR3 reads CASSSGGASGNTIYF. CDR3 nucleotides: TGTGCCAGCAGTTCCGGTGGGGCATCGGGAAACACCATATATTTT.

V gene TRBV6-1 combines with J gene TRBJ1-1; 9 positions agree with TRBD1. Per germline, CDR1 MNHNS and CDR2 SASEGT. The V and J ends lost 6 bases and 6 bases, in that order; junction bases with no gene match: 8. The CDR3 has 14 amino acids. The CDR3, as DNA: TGTGCCAGCAGCTCGGACAGGGGCGGGCCTGAAGCTTTCTTT. Translating gives CASSSDRGGPEAFF.

The genes are TRBV11-2 and TRBJ2-2; 10 nucleotides match TRBD2. CDR1 is SGHAT and CDR2 is FQNNGV in the germline V gene. This CDR3 has 16 residues. The trim removed 5 bases at V and 1 base at J, leaving 4 bases unmatched. The CDR3 loop reads CASSQRLAGNTGELFF. The DNA for the CDR3 is TGTGCCAGCAGCCAGAGACTAGCGGGGAACACCGGGGAGCTGTTTTTT.

V gene TRBV7-3 combines with J gene TRBJ2-3, with D uncertain. This CDR3 region has 14 residues. Germline V gives CDR1 SGHTA, CDR2 FQGTGA. Trimming shortened V by 2 bases and J by 2 bases, and 8 bases separated the two germline ends. The CDR3 region has the DNA TGTGCCAGCAGCTTAGGCCTTTTCACAGATACGCAGTATTTT. Translation: CASSLGLFTDTQYF.

The chain has TRBV5-1 and TRBJ1-5, with 9 bases identical to TRBD1. The CDR3 runs to 14 residues. The ends lost 4 bases at V and 8 bases at J; junction bases unmatched: 7. Germline V CDR1 and CDR2: SGHRS, YFSETQ. The CDR3 loop is CASSITGGGEPQHF. CDR3 DNA sequence: TGCGCCAGCAGCATAACAGGGGGCGGTGAGCCCCAGCATTTT.

V gene TRBV15 combines with J gene TRBJ1-1; D is possibly TRBD1 (6 bases). CDR1 and CDR2 from the germline V gene are LNHNV and YYDKDF (reference sequence). V was pared by 3 bases and J by 3 bases, with 11 bases between. This CDR3 spans 14 amino acids. In nucleotides, the CDR3 is TGTGCCACCAGCAGTGCGACAGGAGACACTGAAGCTTTCTTT. This sequence encodes CATSSATGDTEAFF.

The J gene is TRBJ1-2, the V gene TRBV30; 9 bases map to TRBD1. The V and J ends lost 4 bases and 7 bases, in that order; junction bases with no gene match: 10. CDR1 and CDR2 (germline): GTSNPN, SVGIG (reference sequence). The CDR3 has 14 amino acids. For the CDR3, the DNA is TGTGCCTGGAAAGAACAGGGGGCGCAGGCTGGCTACACCTTC. It is translated as CAWKEQGAQAGYTF. Variable domain in full (rest from reference TRBV30 and TRBJ1-2): SQTIHQWPATLVQPVGSPLSLECTVEGTSNPNLYWYRQAAGRGLQLLFYSVGIGQISSEVPQNLSASRPQDRQFILSSKKLLLSDSGFYLCAWKEQGAQAGYTFGSGTRLTVV.

The genes are TRBV7-6 and TRBJ2-7; possibly TRBD1 for D (5 bases). The germline V gene encodes CDR1 SGHVS and CDR2 FNYEAQ. V was clipped by 2 bases and J by 4 bases, with 6 bases between them. This CDR3 has 12 amino acids. The CDR3 protein is CASSLSGYEQYF. CDR3 nucleotides: TGTGCCAGCAGCTTATCAGGGTACGAGCAGTACTTC.